This record looks at one T cell receptor beta chain sequence and its context. Its antigen is not known. A sample-barcoded 5' primer and a J-beta primer mix were used in a second PCR of roughly 6 to 12 cycles. TCRdb called the 5' RACE reads again in MiXCR, with one record for every CDR3 protein. The sample consists of 1.8 million or so distinct CDR3 sequences, 39% of them appearing once. The entry originates in a study of blood T cells in healthy people across ages. The individuals who served as donors were healthy Caucasians living in Russia, aged about 6 to 90. Per sample, a minimum of 6 million PBMCs were isolated. The study's findings and limits: TCR beta diversity per million T cells fell roughly linearly with age.

Sequencing was done on a sample of blood. The clonotype comes from a human donor in good health.

CDR3 region: CASSRDREYTYNEQFF. CDR3 nucleotide sequence: TGTGCCAGCAGCCGGGACAGGGAATATACCTACAATGAGCAGTTCTTC. The chain links TRBV7-9 to TRBJ2-1; TRBD1 matches at 9 bases. The CDR3 consists of 16 residues. With 5 bases clipped from V and 2 bases from J, the junction kept 7 bases outside the gene matches. The germline gives CDR1 SEHNR, CDR2 FQNEAQ (reference sequence).